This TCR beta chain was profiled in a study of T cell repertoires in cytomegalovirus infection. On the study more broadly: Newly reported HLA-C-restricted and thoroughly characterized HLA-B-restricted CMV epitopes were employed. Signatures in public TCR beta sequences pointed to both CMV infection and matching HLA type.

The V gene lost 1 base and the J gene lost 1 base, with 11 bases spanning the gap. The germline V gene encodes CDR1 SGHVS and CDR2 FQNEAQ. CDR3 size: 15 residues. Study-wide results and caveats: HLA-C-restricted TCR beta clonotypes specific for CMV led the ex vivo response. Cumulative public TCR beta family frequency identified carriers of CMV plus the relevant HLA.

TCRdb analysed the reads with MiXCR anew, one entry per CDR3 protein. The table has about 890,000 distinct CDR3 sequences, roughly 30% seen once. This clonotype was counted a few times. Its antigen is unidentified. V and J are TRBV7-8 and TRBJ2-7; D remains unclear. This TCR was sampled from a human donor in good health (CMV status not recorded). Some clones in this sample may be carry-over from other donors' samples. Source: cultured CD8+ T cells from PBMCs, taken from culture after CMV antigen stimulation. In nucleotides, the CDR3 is TGTGCCAGCAGCTTAGGGTTCATGGGTTCCTACGAGCAGTACTTC. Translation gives CASSLGFMGSYEQYF.